This passage covers 9 T cell receptor beta chains from one sample sequenced in a study of CD8+ T cells in alopecia areata. cDNA serving as the sequencing template came from extracted, reverse transcribed RNA. The assay was immunoSEQ multiplex PCR, and TCRdb's table has in-frame clones only and misses some. The sample contains 20,000 or so clones, none occurring once; over 25% lies in the top ten. A sort of pooled cutaneous lymph node cells used CD4, CD8alpha, NKG2D, NKG2ACE and other stains. Sequenced material: CD8+ T cells sorted from a lymph node. The receptors stem from a C3H/HeJ mouse with alopecia areata. Mouse MHC haplotype: H2-k.

This clone was seen repeatedly, ten times or more. Gene names follow the mouse nomenclature. The sequenced fragment ends 4 residues before the CDR3 boundary, so the rest is inferred from the germline J gene. V gene TRBV1 combines with J gene TRBJ1-2; 7 bases align to TRBD1. Germline V gives CDR1 NSQYPW, CDR2 LRSPGD (reference sequence). This CDR3 spans 15 amino acids. The V gene end was trimmed by 1 base and the J gene end by 1 base; junction bases not matched to a gene: 3. Partial CDR3 DNA: TGCACCTGCAGTGCAGGCCGGGACAGAAACTCC. Protein: CTCSAGRDRNS. The whole CDR3 sequence is CTCSAGRDRNSDYTF.

By share, this clone counts as medium-sized (0.01 to 0.1%). The TCRdb protein and the DNA translation do not line up at residue 10; the protein shown here was made by translating the DNA. Mouse germline and gene names are used. Read sequence stops 3 residues before the CDR3 end, and the germline J gene provides the missing end. The genes are TRBV19 and TRBJ1-6, with D possibly being TRBD1 (5 bases). Being an ORF, TRBJ1-6 has a function that is uncertain. CDR3 length equals 13 residues. The V end lost 1 base, the J end lost 7 bases, and 6 bases lay between the germline ends. Germline-derived CDR1 and CDR2 are FNHDT and SITEND (reference sequence). Here the CDR3 reads CASSIKGNSPLYF. The sequenced CDR3 bases are TGTGCCAGCAGTATAAAGGGGAATTCGCCC.

As for this clone: Gene labels here are mouse ones. The CDR3 extends 4 residues past the end of the read, so its final part is completed from the germline J gene. The rearrangement links TRBV13-2 to TRBJ2-5; perhaps TRBD1 as D (5 bases). Trimming removed 5 bases at V and 0 bases at J, with 10 bases between. Germline CDR1 reads NNHNN; CDR2 reads SYGAGS (reference sequence). The CDR3 runs to 14 residues. The CDR3 region is CASGLRVNQDTQYF. The CDR3 bases that were read are TGTGCCAGCGGCCTCAGGGTTAACCAAGAC.

About this clone itself: There is a difference at residue 11 between the TCRdb protein and the DNA translation, so the protein given here was translated from the DNA. Mouse gene names and germline throughout. Read sequence stops 3 residues before the CDR3 end, and the germline J gene provides the missing end. The V and J genes are TRBV17 and TRBJ1-3; D remains unclear. Trimming removed 0 bases from V and 0 bases from J, with 3 bases in between. Germline V gene data show CDR1 as MNHDT and CDR2 as YYDKIL. The CDR3 sequence is 14 residues long. The part of the CDR3 DNA that was read is TGTGCTAGCAGTAGAGACCTTTCTGGAAATACG. It translates to CASSRDLSGNT. In full, the CDR3 reads CASSRDLSGNTLYF.

On this clone: Gene names denote mouse genes. The CDR3 end is not reached by the read, which stops 4 residues before it; the germline J gene fills it in. This rearrangement joins TRBV17 to TRBJ2-7, with D perhaps matching TRBD1 (5 bases). The CDR3 contains 14 residues. Germline CDR1 reads MNHDT; CDR2 reads YYDKIL. The V gene lost 4 bases and the J gene lost 0 bases, with 10 bases spanning the gap. This CDR3 reads CASSNSDNSYEQYF. Incomplete CDR3 DNA: TGTGCTAGCAGTAACTCGGACAACTCCTAT.

The table lists this clone with a few counts. Any gene name here is a mouse gene name. The CDR3 is cut off 4 residues early in the read; its end comes from the germline J gene. The chain is built from TRBV19 and TRBJ2-5, with 9 bases matching TRBD1. This CDR3 has 13 residues. Germline V gene data show CDR1 as FNHDT and CDR2 as SITEND (reference sequence). CDR3 DNA (partial): TGTGCCATCTGGGACAGGGAGGAAGAC. This translates into CAIWDREED. The CDR3 in full is CAIWDREEDTQYF.

Many counts were recorded for this clone. Each gene name is a mouse one. The read stops 4 residues short of the end of the CDR3; the missing end is completed from the germline J gene. This chain joins TRBV13-1 and TRBJ2-7; 10 bases agree with TRBD2. CDR1 and CDR2 from the germline V gene are NSHNY and SYGAGN. The CDR3 spans 13 residues. The V segment lost 7 bases and the J segment 3 bases; nucleotides outside the gene matches: 4. The sequenced part of the CDR3 DNA is TGTGCCAGCGTCCGGGACTGGGGCTAT. Residues: CASVRDWGY. The entire CDR3 sequence reads CASVRDWGYEQYF.

Of note for this clone: All gene names here are mouse names. The read stops 4 residues short of the end of the CDR3; the missing end is completed from the germline J gene. The rearrangement uses TRBV17 and TRBJ1-1; 9 bases are shared with TRBD1. With 5 bases clipped from V and 0 bases from J, the junction kept 4 bases outside the gene matches. This CDR3 region has 15 residues. Germline V gives CDR1 MNHDT, CDR2 YYDKIL. CDR3 bases read: TGTGCTAGCAGTGGGGACAGGGATGCAAACACA. This codes for CASSGDRDANT. From start to end, the CDR3 is CASSGDRDANTEVFF.

The table lists this clone with many counts. Mouse germline and gene names are used. The sequenced fragment ends 4 residues before the CDR3 boundary, so the rest is inferred from the germline J gene. The rearrangement links TRBV13-3 to TRBJ2-7, with 7 bases that match TRBD2. CDR3 length equals 14 residues. Trimming took 6 bases from V and 0 from J; bases not matched to a gene: 6. The germline V gene encodes CDR1 NNHDY and CDR2 SYVADS. The part of the CDR3 DNA that was read is TGTGCCAGCACCTACTGGGGTAGCTCCTAT. Its translation: CASTYWGSSY. The complete CDR3 reads CASTYWGSSYEQYF.